The 20 T cell receptor beta chains below come from one sample, sequenced in a study of cytotoxic CD8 clonotypes in ibrutinib-treated CLL. The repertoire was sequenced with immunoSEQ multiplex PCR; TCRdb's copy has only in-frame clones and lacks some. The sample consists of approximately 130,000 clones, 80% to 85% of them appearing once. Sequences were derived from PBMCs, sampled after 24 months of ibrutinib treatment. The receptors were gathered from a human donor with chronic lymphocytic leukemia.

The gene calls are TRBV21-1 and TRBJ2-5; no check of the table's D call, TRBD1, against the DNA was made. TRBV21-1 is termed a pseudogene. This CDR3 comprises 12 residues. CDR3 bases: TGTGCCAGCAGTGGGACAGCAGAGACCCAGTACTTC. Residues: CASSGTAETQYF.

The chain joins TRBV27 to TRBJ2-1; 8 bases map to TRBD1. Germline V gene data show CDR1 as MNHEY and CDR2 as SMNVEV (reference sequence). The junction had 10 bases not matched to a gene; V was cut back by 7 bases and J by 2 bases. The CDR3 runs to 16 residues. CDR3 sequence: CASKGRWGQAYNEQFF. The CDR3 nucleotides read TGTGCCAGCAAAGGAAGATGGGGACAGGCCTACAATGAGCAGTTCTTC.

The rearrangement links TRBV18 to TRBJ2-1; no clear D. The CDR3 contains 14 residues. Germline loops: CDR1 KGHSH, CDR2 LQKENI. Trimming shortened V by 0 bases and J by 5 bases, and 8 bases separated the two germline ends. The CDR3 sequence: CASSPPNNHNEQFF. In DNA form, the CDR3 reads TGTGCCAGCTCACCACCGAACAACCACAATGAGCAGTTCTTC.

The V gene is TRBV5-1, the J gene TRBJ1-1; D gene unclear. This CDR3 region has 11 residues. With 0 bases removed from V and 8 bases from J, the gap between germline ends came to 5 bases. Germline loops: CDR1 SGHRS, CDR2 YFSETQ. DNA of the CDR3: TGCGCCAGCAGCTTGGCTACAGAAGCTTTCTTT. It is translated as CASSLATEAFF.

This sequence joins TRBV6-1 and TRBJ1-5, with no clear D. The CDR3 has 15 residues. The ends were cut back, 6 bases at V and 0 bases at J, with 12 bases in the middle. Germline CDR1 MNHNS, CDR2 SASEGT. CDR3 DNA sequence: TGTGCCAGCAGCGACGGCCGCTATAGCAATCAGCCCCAGCATTTT. This translates into CASSDGRYSNQPQHF.

CDR3 coding DNA: TGTGCCAGCAGCTTAGCGGCAGGGGTCTACAATGAGCAGTTCTTC. This codes for CASSLAAGVYNEQFF. V usage is TRBV7-2 and J usage is TRBJ2-1; possibly TRBD1 for D (6 bases). The CDR3 covers 15 residues. Germline assignment: CDR1 SGHTA and CDR2 FQGNSA. Between the trimmed V and J ends, which lost 0 bases and 3 bases, there was a span of 9 bases. Supplemented by reference TRBV7-2 and TRBJ2-1, the full variable domain reads GAGVSQSPSNKVTEKGKDVELRCDPISGHTALYWYRQSLGQGLEFLIYFQGNSAPDKSGLPSDRFSAERTGGSVSTLTIQRTQQEDSAVYLCASSLAAGVYNEQFFGPGTRLTVL.

The V and J genes are TRBV5-4 and TRBJ1-3; a weak D match, TRBD1 (5 bases). The CDR3 spans 11 residues. The V end lost 6 bases, the J end lost 9 bases, and 10 bases lay between the germline ends. The germline CDR1 and CDR2 sequences are SGHNT and YYREEE (reference sequence). The CDR3: CASIQGTTIYF. The CDR3 DNA follows: TGTGCCAGCATCCAGGGTACCACCATATATTTT.

This clone was counted between two and nine times. The chain combines TRBV11-2 with TRBJ2-2; no firm D call. Trimming left V 2 bases short and J 8 bases short, with 9 bases between. Germline loops: CDR1 SGHAT, CDR2 FQNNGV. CDR3 length: 13 amino acids. The CDR3 region is CASSLNPSGELFF. In DNA, the CDR3 is TGTGCCAGCAGCTTAAATCCTTCGGGGGAGCTGTTTTTT.

The chain is built from TRBV7-9 and TRBJ2-2; TRBD1 matches 7 bases. The CDR3 extends over 16 amino acids. Germline V CDR1 and CDR2: SEHNR, FQNEAQ (reference sequence). The trim removed 4 bases at V and 5 bases at J, leaving 10 bases unmatched. CDR3 residues: CASSSDRAIGTGELFF. In nucleotides, the CDR3 is TGTGCCAGCAGCTCCGACAGGGCCATAGGGACCGGGGAGCTGTTTTTT.

The V gene is TRBV10-3, the J gene TRBJ1-3, with D perhaps matching TRBD1 (5 bases). V gave up 7 bases and J gave up 0 bases, with 7 bases separating them. CDR1 ENHRY and CDR2 SYGVKD come from the germline V gene. The CDR3 covers 13 residues. The CDR3 protein is CAIKGNSGNTIYF. CDR3 DNA: TGTGCCATCAAGGGGAACTCTGGAAACACCATATATTTT.

J is TRBJ2-3 and V is TRBV7-2; D gene ambiguous. Between the trimmed V and J ends, which lost 5 bases and 0 bases, there was a span of 15 bases. Germline V gene data show CDR1 as SGHTA and CDR2 as FQGNSA. This CDR3 has 16 amino acids. The CDR3 reads CASSPRHLPSTDTQYF. The CDR3 nucleotides read TGTGCCAGCAGCCCAAGACACCTACCCAGCACAGATACGCAGTATTTT.

This sequence joins TRBV6-5 and TRBJ1-2; tentatively, D is TRBD1 (5 bases). V was shortened by 8 bases and J by 7 bases, with 20 bases between the two germline ends. The germline CDR1 and CDR2 sequences are MNHEY and SVGAGI. CDR3 size: 14 residues. The CDR3 reads CASGTTAGVSGYTF. CDR3 bases: TGTGCCAGCGGGACGACGGCCGGCGTATCTGGCTACACCTTC.

This clone appeared once. V and J are TRBV4-3 and TRBJ2-1; D call uncertain. The CDR3 is made up of 13 amino acids. The germline V and J ends were trimmed by 0 bases and 3 bases, with 3 bases remaining between them. Germline CDR1 is LGHNA and CDR2 is YSLEER. CDR3 DNA sequence: TGCGCCAGCAGCCAAGAGTACTACAATGAGCAGTTCTTC. Translation gives CASSQEYYNEQFF.

The genes are TRBV7-7 and TRBJ2-5; 13 bases match TRBD2. The CDR3 spans 16 residues. From germline, CDR1 is SSHAT and CDR2 FNYEAQ (reference sequence). Trimming at V came to 0 bases and at J to 2 bases, leaving 0 bases not matched to a gene. The CDR3 region is CASSLAGLAGQETQYF. In DNA form, the CDR3 reads TGTGCCAGCAGCTTAGCGGGACTAGCGGGGCAAGAGACCCAGTACTTC. The full variable domain, rest sourced from reference TRBV7-7 and TRBJ2-5, is GAGVSQSPRYKVTKRGQDVTLRCDPISSHATLYWYQQALGQGPEFLTYFNYEAQPDKSGLPSDRFSAERPEGSISTLTIQRTEQRDSAMYRCASSLAGLAGQETQYFGPGTRLLVL.

The chain couples TRBV28 to TRBJ1-5; 8 nucleotides agree with TRBD1. J was trimmed by 12 bases and V by 1 base; bases with no gene match: 11. The germline CDR1 and CDR2 sequences are MDHEN and SYDVKM. The CDR3 extends over 15 amino acids. This CDR3 reads CASSLFAQGARHQHF. The CDR3 DNA sequence: TGTGCCAGCAGTTTATTCGCTCAGGGGGCGCGGCACCAGCATTTT.

The CDR3 DNA sequence: TGCGCCAGCAGCTTGCTAGGAAACACCATATATTTT. This gives the protein CASSLLGNTIYF. The genes are TRBV5-1 and TRBJ1-3; no clear D. V gave up 1 base and J gave up 4 bases, with 3 bases separating them. CDR1 is SGHRS, CDR2 YFSETQ, per germline. The CDR3 spans 12 residues.

This rearrangement joins TRBV7-2 to TRBJ1-1, with a weak D call TRBD1 (6 bases). This CDR3 has 14 amino acids. Trimming took off 5 bases at V and 1 base at J, with 11 bases between the two ends. CDR1 is SGHTA and CDR2 is FQGNSA in the germline V gene. In DNA, the CDR3 is TGTGCCAGCAGCGAGCGGACAGCGAACACTGAAGCTTTCTTT. Translating gives CASSERTANTEAFF. Complete variable domain (other parts from reference TRBV7-2 and TRBJ1-1): GAGVSQSPSNKVTEKGKDVELRCDPISGHTALYWYRQSLGQGLEFLIYFQGNSAPDKSGLPSDRFSAERTGGSVSTLTIQRTQQEDSAVYLCASSERTANTEAFFGQGTRLTVV.

The chain joins TRBV6-5 to TRBJ2-3; D remains unclear. Germline assignment: CDR1 MNHEY and CDR2 SVGAGI. This CDR3 is built from 13 residues. The ends were cut back, 0 bases at V and 4 bases at J, with 5 bases in the middle. The CDR3 sequence: CASSYSFADTQYF. The CDR3 DNA reads TGTGCCAGCAGTTACTCGTTTGCAGATACGCAGTATTTT.

A single count supports this clone. The rearrangement joins TRBV10-2 to TRBJ2-7; 10 positions agree with TRBD2. Germline V gives CDR1 WSHSY, CDR2 SAAADI. V shed 3 bases and J 5 bases; nucleotides not matched to a gene: 4. CDR3 length: 14 amino acids. CDR3 nucleotide sequence: TGCGCCAGCAGTGAACTAGCGGGGCCGAACGAGCAGTACTTC. Translating gives CASSELAGPNEQYF.

This chain connects TRBV30 to TRBJ2-7; maybe TRBD2 (5 bases). Trimming took 1 base from V and 0 from J, leaving 13 bases between them. CDR1 is GTSNPN, CDR2 SVGIG, per germline (reference sequence). CDR3 length equals 15 residues. CDR3 nucleotides: TGTGCCTGGAGTGCCTATTCCGGGGTCTCCTACGAGCAGTACTTC. Its protein product is CAWSAYSGVSYEQYF.